This TCR beta chain was retrieved from a study of graft-versus-host responses after intestinal transplantation. Comment on this clone: Its antigen is not identified.

Measured with immunoSEQ multiplex PCR; TCRdb has only the in-frame clones, and not every one. Of about 96,000 clones listed, approximately 92% are singletons. The CDR3 covers 12 residues. The V end lost 0 bases, the J end lost 8 bases, and 5 bases lay between the germline ends. Germline V lookup: CDR1 MNHNY, CDR2 SVGAGI (reference sequence). Study-level findings and limits: The study associated peak circulating GvH clone levels with early post-transplant HvG declines. Those patients showing graft-donor T cell macrochimerism displayed high graft-versus-host to host-versus-graft clonal ratios in allografts. Some GvH clones were seen earlier in gut or blood, suggesting intestinal origin.

The sequence came from a human donor who received an intestinal transplant. The sequenced sample was unstimulated CD4+ T cells sorted from spleen or lymph node cells, obtained before intestinal transplant. The rearrangement uses TRBV6-6 and TRBJ2-1, with D unresolved. In DNA, the CDR3 is TGTGCCAGCAGTTACTCCGGAGATGAGCAGTTCTTC. Translation: CASSYSGDEQFF.